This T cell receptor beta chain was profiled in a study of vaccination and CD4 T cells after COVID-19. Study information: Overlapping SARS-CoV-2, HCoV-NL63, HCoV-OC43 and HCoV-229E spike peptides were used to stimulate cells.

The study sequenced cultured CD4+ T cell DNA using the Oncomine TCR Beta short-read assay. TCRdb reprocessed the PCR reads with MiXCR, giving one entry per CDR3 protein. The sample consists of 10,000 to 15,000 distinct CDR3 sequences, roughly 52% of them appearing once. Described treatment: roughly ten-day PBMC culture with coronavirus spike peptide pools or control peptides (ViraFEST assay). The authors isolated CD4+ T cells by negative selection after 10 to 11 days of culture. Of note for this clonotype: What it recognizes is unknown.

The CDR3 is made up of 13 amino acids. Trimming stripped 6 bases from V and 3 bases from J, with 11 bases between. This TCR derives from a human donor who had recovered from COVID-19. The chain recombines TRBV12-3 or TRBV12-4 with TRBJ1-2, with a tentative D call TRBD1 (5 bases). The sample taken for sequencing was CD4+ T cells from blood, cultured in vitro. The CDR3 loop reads CASSKGLYYGYTF. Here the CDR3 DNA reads TGTGCCAGCAGCAAGGGACTGTACTATGGCTACACCTTC.